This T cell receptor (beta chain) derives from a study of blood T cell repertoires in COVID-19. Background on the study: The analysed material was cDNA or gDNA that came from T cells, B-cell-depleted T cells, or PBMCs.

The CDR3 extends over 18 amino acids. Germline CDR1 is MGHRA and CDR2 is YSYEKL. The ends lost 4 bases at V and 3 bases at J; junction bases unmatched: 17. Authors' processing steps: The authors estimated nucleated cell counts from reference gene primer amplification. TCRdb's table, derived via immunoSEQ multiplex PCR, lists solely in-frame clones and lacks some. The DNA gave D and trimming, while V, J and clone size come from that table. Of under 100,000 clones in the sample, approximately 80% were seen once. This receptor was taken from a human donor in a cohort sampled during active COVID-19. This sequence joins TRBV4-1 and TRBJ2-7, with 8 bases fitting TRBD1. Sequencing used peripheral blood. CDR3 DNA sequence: TGCGCCAGCAGCCTTGGGACCCCGGCGAGGACAGGGAACTACGAGCAGTACTTC. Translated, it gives CASSLGTPARTGNYEQYF.